The T cell receptor beta chain under discussion was sequenced for a study of post-analysis software for immune sequencing data. Background on the study: The study covered relapsing-remitting, secondary progressive and progressive-relapsing courses of multiple sclerosis. Study-level points and caveats: Versus controls, multiple sclerosis patients showed significantly lower diversity (normalized Chao1).

Turning to this clonotype: Its target is unknown.

Unique molecular identifiers had been added to the TCR beta cDNA libraries. cDNA molecules numbering around 500,000 came from approximately 0.91 to 9.4 million T cells. Each CDR3 protein is one row after TCRdb ran MiXCR on the PCR reads. Of 450,000 to 650,000 distinct CDR3 sequences listed, around 47% are singletons. Specimen: blood. The receptor comes from a girl between 10 and 17 years old with multiple sclerosis.

The CDR3 loop reads CASKWTGQDTQYF. Written as DNA, the CDR3 is TGTGCCAGCAAGTGGACAGGGCAAGATACGCAGTATTTT. V is TRBV7-8 and J is TRBJ2-3; TRBD1 matches 8 bases. J lost 5 bases, V lost 7 bases, and 5 bases had no gene match. Looked up from germline, CDR1 is SGHVS and CDR2 is FQNEAQ. This CDR3 comprises 13 residues.